Following are 23 T cell receptor beta chains from one sample sequenced in a study of blood T cell repertoires in COVID-19. Profiled with immunoSEQ multiplex PCR; TCRdb holds only in-frame clones, not every one. Among about 110,000 clones listed, less than 85% were seen once. Sample: peripheral blood. The receptors derive from a woman in her forties with acute or convalescent COVID-19.

The chain recombines TRBV5-4 with TRBJ2-5, with D unclear. Trimming stripped 0 bases from V and 5 bases from J, with 8 bases between. The germline gives CDR1 SGHNT, CDR2 YYREEE (reference sequence). This CDR3 comprises 13 residues. In DNA form, the CDR3 reads TGTGCCAGCAGCTTGGACAGACGGGAGACCCAGTACTTC. Translation: CASSLDRRETQYF.

V gene TRBV7-9 combines with J gene TRBJ2-1, with D possibly TRBD1 on 6 matching bases. With 5 bases removed from V and 6 bases from J, the gap between germline ends came to 23 bases. The CDR3 has 17 residues. Germline CDR1 is SEHNR and CDR2 is FQNEAQ (reference sequence). CDR3 sequence (DNA): TGTGCCAGCAGCCTGCTCCTCAGCTATCAGGGGCTCAATGAGCAGTTCTTC. This encodes CASSLLLSYQGLNEQFF.

The chain combines TRBV7-9 with TRBJ1-5; D might be TRBD1 (5 bases). The ends were cut back, 11 bases at V and 0 bases at J, with 11 bases in the middle. Germline assignment: CDR1 SEHNR and CDR2 FQNEAQ (reference sequence). The CDR3 is 13 residues long. CDR3 in amino acids: CAGQAGSNQPQHF. The CDR3 DNA is TGTGCCGGACAAGCTGGTAGCAATCAGCCCCAGCATTTT.

The chain couples TRBV6-5 to TRBJ2-7; maybe TRBD2 (5 bases). Trimming left V 2 bases short and J 1 base short, with 9 bases between. This CDR3 region has 14 residues. Per germline, CDR1 MNHEY and CDR2 SVGAGI. The CDR3 coding sequence is TGTGCCAGCAGTTACAGAGGGAGATCCTACGAGCAGTACTTC. It codes for CASSYRGRSYEQYF.

This clone was picked up one time. This chain connects TRBV29-1 to TRBJ2-5, with 8 nucleotides matching TRBD2. The germline V gene has CDR1 SQVTM and CDR2 ANQGSEA. V dropped 5 bases and J dropped 3; count of bases not matched to a gene: 2. The CDR3 is 12 amino acids. CDR3: CSVLAGKETQYF. The CDR3 nucleotides read TGCAGCGTTTTAGCGGGAAAAGAGACCCAGTACTTC.

In the case of this clone: Other nucleotide sequences from this sample produce the same CDR3. V usage is TRBV5-1 and J usage is TRBJ1-6, with D hard to call. Deletions cut 0 bases from V and 4 bases from J, with 8 bases between. The CDR3 has 15 residues. Germline V gene data show CDR1 as SGHRS and CDR2 as YFSETQ. CDR3 nucleotides: TGCGCCAGCAGCTTGGGATACAGTTATAATTCACCCCTCCACTTT. It codes for CASSLGYSYNSPLHF.

This chain connects TRBV9 to TRBJ1-6; D is ambiguous. The length of the CDR3 is 14 residues. CDR1 and CDR2 (germline): SGDLS, YYNGEE. Trimming left V 0 bases short and J 8 bases short, with 9 bases between. The CDR3 here is CASSVGRLDSPLHF. In DNA form, the CDR3 reads TGTGCCAGCAGCGTAGGGCGGTTGGATTCACCCCTCCACTTT.

The rearrangement joins TRBV19 to TRBJ2-1; 13 bases are a match to TRBD2. The CDR3 spans 13 residues. After removal of 4 bases from V and 15 bases from J, the junction contained 6 bases not matched to a gene. Germline values: CDR1 LNHDA, CDR2 SQIVND (reference sequence). The CDR3 nucleotides read TGTGCCAGTAGTACCCCTACTAGCGGGGGGGCGTTCTTC. Translation gives CASSTPTSGGAFF.

This clone was seen more than once but under ten times. The chain combines TRBV19 with TRBJ2-4; tentative D call: TRBD1 (6 bases). CDR1 LNHDA and CDR2 SQIVND come from the germline V gene (reference sequence). CDR3 size: 15 residues. V was clipped by 4 bases and J by 7 bases, with 17 bases between them. CDR3 in amino acids: CASSNRPRTENIQYF. The CDR3 bases are TGTGCCAGTAGTAATAGGCCCCGGACAGAGAACATTCAGTACTTC. The full variable domain, with the rest looked up from reference TRBV19 and TRBJ2-4, is DGGITQSPKYLFRKEGQNVTLSCEQNLNHDAMYWYRQDPGQGLRLIYYSQIVNDFQKGDIAEGYSVSREKKESFPLTVTSAQKNPTAFYLCASSNRPRTENIQYFGAGTRLSVL.

V is TRBV5-4 and J is TRBJ2-2, with TRBD2 identical over 11 bases. The length of the CDR3 is 17 residues. Losses at the gene ends were 0 bases for V and 0 bases for J; bases not matched to a gene: 1. From germline, CDR1 is SGHNT and CDR2 YYREEE (reference sequence). The CDR3 sequence: CASSLDSGGANTGELFF. As DNA, the CDR3 is TGTGCCAGCAGCTTGGATAGCGGGGGGGCGAACACCGGGGAGCTGTTTTTT.

The table lists this clone with a few counts. The chain recombines TRBV2 with TRBJ1-5; a possible D gene is TRBD1 (5 bases). V was clipped by 6 bases and J by 7 bases, with 16 bases between them. Per the germline V gene, CDR1 is SNHLY and CDR2 is FYNNEI. This CDR3 comprises 14 residues. The CDR3 reads CASSQGQQAQPQHF. The CDR3 DNA reads TGTGCCAGCAGCCAAGGACAACAGGCCCAGCCCCAGCATTTT. Full variable domain (remainder filled in from reference TRBV2 and TRBJ1-5): EPEVTQTPSHQVTQMGQEVILRCVPISNHLYFYWYRQILGQKVEFLVSFYNNEISEKSEIFDDQFSVERPDGSNFTLKIRSTKLEDSAMYFCASSQGQQAQPQHFGDGTRLSIL.

The rearrangement uses TRBV13 and TRBJ1-2, with 8 bases that match TRBD1. CDR3 size: 15 residues. V was clipped by 6 bases and J by 7 bases; unmatched bases: 13. Per the germline V gene, CDR1 is PRHDT and CDR2 is FYEKMQ (reference sequence). In DNA, the CDR3 is TGTGCCAGCAGGAACCCGGGACAGGAAAAGGGTGGCTACACCTTC. This encodes CASRNPGQEKGGYTF. The full variable domain, rest sourced from reference TRBV13 and TRBJ1-2, is AAGVIQSPRHLIKEKRETATLKCYPIPRHDTVYWYQQGPGQDPQFLISFYEKMQSDKGSIPDRFSAQQFSDYHSELNMSSLELGDSALYFCASRNPGQEKGGYTFGSGTRLTVV.

V gene TRBV29-1 combines with J gene TRBJ1-4; D not certain. Germline V gene lookup returns CDR1 SQVTM and CDR2 ANQGSEA. The CDR3 is made up of 13 amino acids. Trimming took off 7 bases at V and 7 bases at J, with 16 bases between the two ends. CDR3 DNA sequence: TGCAGCGCAAGGATGGCCGGGGTTGAAAAACTGTTTTTT. This gives the protein CSARMAGVEKLFF.

The V call is TRBV6-5, the J call TRBJ1-2, with 9 nucleotides matching TRBD1. After removal of 7 bases from V and 6 bases from J, the junction contained 6 bases not matched to a gene. This CDR3 spans 13 amino acids. Germline loops: CDR1 MNHEY, CDR2 SVGAGI. CDR3 nucleotide sequence: TGTGCCAGCAACCAAACAGGGGGCAATGGCTACACCTTC. Protein product: CASNQTGGNGYTF.

The V call is TRBV7-3, the J call TRBJ2-7; D unclear. Germline CDR1 and CDR2: SGHTA and FQGTGA. With 5 bases removed from V and 1 base from J, the gap between germline ends came to 12 bases. The CDR3 is 14 residues long. The CDR3 is CASSPSPNSYEQYF. CDR3 in DNA: TGTGCCAGCAGCCCCAGTCCGAATTCCTACGAGCAGTACTTC.

The J gene is TRBJ1-5, the V gene TRBV7-8; unclear D gene. This CDR3 contains 15 residues. V lost 2 bases and J lost 9, with 17 bases in between. Per germline, CDR1 SGHVS and CDR2 FQNEAQ. CDR3 nucleotide sequence: TGTGCCAGCAGCTTAAGTGAGGGCAGGCAGTGGCCCCAGCATTTT. Its translation: CASSLSEGRQWPQHF.

A remark on this clone: At one end the junction does not follow the germline gene, possibly because of a read error. The chain couples TRBV28 to TRBJ2-2; D may be TRBD2 (6 bases). The CDR3 runs 14 residues. Germline V gene sequence: CDR1 MDHEN, CDR2 SYDVKM. CDR3 DNA: TGTGTCAGCACGACGGCGGGGATCACCGGGGAGCTGTTTTTT. This codes for CVSTTAGITGELFF. The full variable domain, its missing parts supplied by reference TRBV28 and TRBJ2-2, is DVKVTQSSRYLVKRTGEKVFLECVQDMDHENMFWYRQDPGLGLRLIYFSYDVKMKEKGDIPEGYSVSREKKERFSLILESASTNQTSMYLCVSTTAGITGELFFGEGSRLTVL.

This chain links TRBV7-2 with TRBJ2-3, with 9 bases fitting TRBD1. Germline loops: CDR1 SGHTA, CDR2 FQGNSA. Unmatched junction bases numbered 6, after V lost 1 base and J lost 4 bases. The CDR3 covers 16 residues. The CDR3 DNA follows: TGTGCCAGCAGCTTAGACAGGGGGCTTGTGGCAGATACGCAGTATTTT. Translating gives CASSLDRGLVADTQYF. Full variable domain (missing parts from reference TRBV7-2 and TRBJ2-3): GAGVSQSPSNKVTEKGKDVELRCDPISGHTALYWYRQSLGQGLEFLIYFQGNSAPDKSGLPSDRFSAERTGGSVSTLTIQRTQQEDSAVYLCASSLDRGLVADTQYFGPGTRLTVL.

This chain connects TRBV28 to TRBJ1-5; D is unresolved. Germline loops: CDR1 MDHEN, CDR2 SYDVKM. The CDR3 is 11 amino acids. V lost 8 bases, J lost 5 bases, and 7 bases lay in between. The DNA of the CDR3 is TGTGCCAGCGGTTCATATCAGCCCCAGCATTTT. Translated, it gives CASGSYQPQHF.

The V call is TRBV28, the J call TRBJ2-7; the D gene is possibly TRBD1 (5 bases). This CDR3 comprises 15 residues. CDR1 is MDHEN, CDR2 SYDVKM, per germline. Trimming removed 3 bases at V and 1 base at J, with 13 bases between. The CDR3 sequence is CASSFGRARSYEQYF. CDR3 bases: TGTGCCAGCAGTTTTGGCAGGGCCCGTTCCTACGAGCAGTACTTC.

The genes are TRBV5-1 and TRBJ2-1; 9 bases line up with TRBD1. Germline CDR1 and CDR2: SGHRS and YFSETQ. Trimming took 7 bases from V and 5 from J; bases not matched to a gene: 7. This CDR3 is 14 amino acids long. The CDR3 DNA follows: TGCGCCAGCGGCCCGGGACAGGGAGACAATGAGCAGTTCTTC. Its translation is CASGPGQGDNEQFF.

Worth noting for this clone: This CDR3 is also generated by other DNA sequences in the sample. The chain is built from TRBV28 and TRBJ2-7; no clear D. Deletions cut 3 bases from V and 3 bases from J, with 3 bases between. This CDR3 contains 11 residues. Germline assignment: CDR1 MDHEN and CDR2 SYDVKM. The CDR3 sequence: CASSFLYEQYF. CDR3 nucleotides: TGTGCCAGCAGTTTTCTCTACGAGCAGTACTTC. Together with reference TRBV28 and TRBJ2-7, the CDR3 gives the full variable domain: DVKVTQSSRYLVKRTGEKVFLECVQDMDHENMFWYRQDPGLGLRLIYFSYDVKMKEKGDIPEGYSVSREKKERFSLILESASTNQTSMYLCASSFLYEQYFGPGTRLTVT.

The chain carries TRBV28 and TRBJ1-5; perhaps TRBD1 as D (6 bases). Looked up from germline, CDR1 is MDHEN and CDR2 is SYDVKM. CDR3 size: 11 residues. V was cut by 10 bases and J by 11 bases, with 15 bases left in between. CDR3 sequence reads: CATIGGSAQHF. The CDR3 coding sequence is TGTGCCACCATAGGGGGATCGGCCCAGCATTTT.